This TCR beta chain was found in a study of T-cell memory formation after mild COVID-19. The CDR3 sequence is 14 residues long. V was trimmed by 5 bases and J by 6 bases, leaving 14 bases between them. The V gene's germline CDR1 is MNHEY and CDR2 SVGAGI. Whole-study results and caveats: Clones contracting over day 15 to 85 were CD4/CD8 balanced, with later expanders leaning CD4+. Cross-reactive memory appears to have joined, as suggested by some responding clones showing up in pre-infection memory. SARS-CoV-2 specificity of second-wave clones peaking day 37 was unconfirmed.

TCR alpha and TCR beta cDNA libraries carrying sample barcodes and UMIs came from 5'RACE with constant-segment primers. TCRdb redid the calling of the 5' RACE reads with MiXCR, one entry per CDR3 protein. The data contain around 300,000 distinct CDR3 sequences, 15% to 20% of them singletons. This clonotype was picked up a small number of times. Its antigen is as yet unknown. Source material: PBMCs or a T cell subset sorted from them (not recorded which). The chain uses TRBV6-5 and TRBJ2-1, with D uncertain. This receptor was taken from a man aged 18 to 29 who had mild COVID-19 (a few samples of this study predate the infection). Cell type and time point are not known. The CDR3 nucleotides are TGTGCCAGCAGTCAAACGCCGACGGGCAATGAGCAGTTCTTC. Amino acids: CASSQTPTGNEQFF.